This record concerns one T cell receptor (beta chain) sequence. The antigen remains undetermined. These data are taken from a study of T cell responses to AZD1222 COVID-19 vaccine. Study at large: The analysis combined second doses at about 4 or about 12 weeks. Overall study findings and caveats: Two doses of AZD1222 preceded a rise in Spike-specific TCR breadth and depth.

The CDR3 consists of 12 residues. Trimming cost V 6 bases and J 12 bases, with 15 bases left between them. TCRdb's copy holds only in-frame clones and misses some; the assay was immunoSEQ multiplex PCR. The table shows over 110,000 clones, with more than 85% occurring only once. The TCR sequence derives from an adult in good health. The V call is TRBV12-3 or TRBV12-4, the J call TRBJ2-1, with D maybe TRBD2 (5 bases). The source was peripheral blood, collected on day 0 of AZD1222 vaccination. DNA of the CDR3: TGTGCCAGCAGGCCCCCGGGGAAAGGGCAGTTCTTC. It codes for CASRPPGKGQFF.